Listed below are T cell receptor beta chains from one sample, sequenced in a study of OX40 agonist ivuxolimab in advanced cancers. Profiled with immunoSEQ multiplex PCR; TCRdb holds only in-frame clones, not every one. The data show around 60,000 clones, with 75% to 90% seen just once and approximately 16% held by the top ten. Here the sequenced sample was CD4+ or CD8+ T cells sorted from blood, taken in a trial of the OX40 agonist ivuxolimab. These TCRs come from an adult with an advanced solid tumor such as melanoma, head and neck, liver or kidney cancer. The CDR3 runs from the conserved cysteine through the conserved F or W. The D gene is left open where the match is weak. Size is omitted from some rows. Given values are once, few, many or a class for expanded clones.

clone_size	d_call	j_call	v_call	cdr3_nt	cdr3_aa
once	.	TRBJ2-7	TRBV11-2	TGTGCCAGCACTAGGGACGGACGCTCCTACGAGCAGTACTTC	CASTRDGRSYEQYF
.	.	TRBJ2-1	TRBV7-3	TGTGCCAGCAGCCGAACCTTTGGCGGGATATACAATGAGCAGTTCTTC	CASSRTFGGIYNEQFF
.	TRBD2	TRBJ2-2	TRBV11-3	TGTGCCAGCAGCTCAAGTAGCGGGGGGACCGGGGAGCTGTTTTTT	CASSSSSGGTGELFF
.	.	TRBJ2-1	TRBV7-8	TGTGCCAGCAGCTTAGTAGGGGGAGGGCGGTCGAAGCAGTTCTTC	CASSLVGGGRSKQFF
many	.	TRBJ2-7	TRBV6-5	TGTGCCACCGGGGCCTACGAGCAGTACTTC	CATGAYEQYF
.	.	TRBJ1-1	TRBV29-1	TGCAGCGTTGGGGGGACTTCGGAAGCTTTCTTT	CSVGGTSEAFF
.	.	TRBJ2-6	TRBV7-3	TGTGCCAGCAGCTTAATGGGGACTTCTGGGGCCAACGTCCTGACTTTC	CASSLMGTSGANVLTF
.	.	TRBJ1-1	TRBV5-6	TGTGCCAGCACCCGGACAGCCGACACTGAAGCTTTCTTT	CASTRTADTEAFF
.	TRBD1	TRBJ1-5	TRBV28	TGTGCCACACAGGGGAGCAATCAGCCCCAGCATTTT	CATQGSNQPQHF
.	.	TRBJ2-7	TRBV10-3	TGTGCCATCAGGTCGGGGAGTGGTTCCGAGCAGTACTTC	CAIRSGSGSEQYF
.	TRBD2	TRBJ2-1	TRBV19	TGTGCCAGTAGTATAGATCCCTCTTTTGCTAGCGGGAAGTCTCCCCAGCAGTTCTTC	CASSIDPSFASGKSPQQFF
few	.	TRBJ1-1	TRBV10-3	TGTGCCATCAGGCGGGGGGGGCCAGACACTGAAGCTTTCTTT	CAIRRGGPDTEAFF
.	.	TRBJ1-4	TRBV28	TGTGCCAGCAACAATTGGGGCGGGTTGACTAATGAAAAACTGTTTTTT	CASNNWGGLTNEKLFF
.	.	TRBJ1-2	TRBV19	TGTGCCAGTAGTCCCACCGCGGGCGGGCAATATGGCTACACCTTC	CASSPTAGGQYGYTF
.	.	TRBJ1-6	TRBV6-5	TGTGCCAGCAGCGTCAACCGCAGGATTAATTCACCCCTCCACTTT	CASSVNRRINSPLHF
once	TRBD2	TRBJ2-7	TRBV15	TGTGCCACCAGCAGGTTTTTGGGCGGGAGGGCCGCCTACGAGCAGTACTTC	CATSRFLGGRAAYEQYF
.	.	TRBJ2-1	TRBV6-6	TGTGCCAGCAGTCGAAGCAATGAGCAGTTCTTC	CASSRSNEQFF
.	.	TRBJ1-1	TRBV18	TGTGCCAGCTCAGTCAAGGTCGGGGGCTCGCTCACTGAAGCTTTCTTT	CASSVKVGGSLTEAFF
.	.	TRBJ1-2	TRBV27	TGTGCCAGCAGATACAAACCCGGGACAATCAGGGGCTACACCTTC	CASRYKPGTIRGYTF
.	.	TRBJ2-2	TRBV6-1	TGTGCCAGCAGGAGACAGGCCGCGAACACCGGGGAGCTGTTTTTT	CASRRQAANTGELFF
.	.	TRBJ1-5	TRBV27	TGTGCCAGCAGACCTCGGACGGCCCAGAATCAGCCCCAGCATTTT	CASRPRTAQNQPQHF
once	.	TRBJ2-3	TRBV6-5	TGTGCCAGCAGCAAAAGACTCACAGATACGCAGTATTTT	CASSKRLTDTQYF
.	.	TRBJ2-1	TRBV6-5	TGTGCCAGCAGTTACTCCGACTGGGGAGAGCAGTTCTTC	CASSYSDWGEQFF
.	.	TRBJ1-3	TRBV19	TGTGCCAGTAGGGAGTTGGGCAATTCTGGAAACACCATATATTTT	CASRELGNSGNTIYF
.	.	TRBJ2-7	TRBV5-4	TGTGCCAGCAGCGTTAGCCCGGGTAGCGAGCAGTACTTC	CASSVSPGSEQYF
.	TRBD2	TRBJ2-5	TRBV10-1	TGCGCCAGCAGTGATGGAGTAGCGGGAGAGGAGACCCAGTACTTC	CASSDGVAGEETQYF
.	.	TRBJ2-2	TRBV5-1	TGCGCCAGCAGCTTGGTGGCGGGGAACACCGGGGAGCTGTTTTTT	CASSLVAGNTGELFF
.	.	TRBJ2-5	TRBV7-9	TGTGCCAGCAGCCTCAGGGGCCTCCAAGAGACCCAGTACTTC	CASSLRGLQETQYF
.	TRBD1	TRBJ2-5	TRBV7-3	TGTGCCAGCAGCCCAGGGACAGGGGCCGAGACCCAGTACTTC	CASSPGTGAETQYF
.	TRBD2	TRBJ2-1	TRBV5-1	TGCGCCAGCAGCTTGGTGAGCGGGAGGGGCTTCGGAGAGCAGTTCTTC	CASSLVSGRGFGEQFF
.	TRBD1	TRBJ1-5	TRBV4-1	TGCGCCAGCAGACCGACAGGGATGGGCAATCAGCCCCAGCATTTT	CASRPTGMGNQPQHF
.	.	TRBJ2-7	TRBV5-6	TGTGCCAGCAGCTTAGGCGGGACGGACCCCTACGAGCAGTACTTC	CASSLGGTDPYEQYF
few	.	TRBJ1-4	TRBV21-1	TGTGCCAGCAGCAAAAGGGGGAACAGGGGAGGTGAAAAACTGTTTTTT	CASSKRGNRGGEKLFF
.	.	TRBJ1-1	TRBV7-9	TGTGCCAGCAGCGCGCCTCGAGGGGATCGCACTGAAGCTTTCTTT	CASSAPRGDRTEAFF
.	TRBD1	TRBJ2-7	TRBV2	TGTGCCAGCAGAGCGGACAGGGGGCTGGGAGAGCAGTACTTC	CASRADRGLGEQYF
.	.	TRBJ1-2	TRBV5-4	TGTGCCAGCAGCTTGGCCAGGGCGGAATATGGCTACACCTTC	CASSLARAEYGYTF
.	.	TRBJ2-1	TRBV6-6	TGTGCCAGTGTAAGAGCGGATTCCTACAATGAGCAGTTCTTC	CASVRADSYNEQFF
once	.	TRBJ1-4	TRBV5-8	TGTGCCAGCAGCCCCGCGCACAGGGACGTTTGGACTAATGAAAAACTGTTTTTT	CASSPAHRDVWTNEKLFF
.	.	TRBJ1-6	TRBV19	TGTGCCAGTAGTCCTCGGGCTTACTCGCTGAGCTCCTATAATTCACCCCTCCACTTT	CASSPRAYSLSSYNSPLHF
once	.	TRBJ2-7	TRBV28	TGTGCCAGCAGTTTAAGGACGCCCTACGAGCAGTACTTC	CASSLRTPYEQYF
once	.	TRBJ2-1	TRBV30	TGTGCCTGGAGTGTTGACTACAATGAGCAGTTCTTC	CAWSVDYNEQFF
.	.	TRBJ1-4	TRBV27	TGTGCCAGCAGTCCAGACGGGACCCCAGGAGCCAATGAAAAACTGTTTTTT	CASSPDGTPGANEKLFF
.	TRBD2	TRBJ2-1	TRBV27	TGTGCCAGCAGTCCCTTAGCGGGAGGGAATGAGCAGTTCTTC	CASSPLAGGNEQFF
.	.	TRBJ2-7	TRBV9	TGTGCCAGCAGCGTAGGCCGGGCCACCTACGAGCAGTACTTC	CASSVGRATYEQYF
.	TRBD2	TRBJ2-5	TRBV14	TGTGCCAGCAGCCGGGGACTACTTCAAGAGACCCAGTACTTC	CASSRGLLQETQYF
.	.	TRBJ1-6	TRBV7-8	TGTGCCAGCAGCTTAGTCAGGGGAGGCTCACCCCTCCACTTT	CASSLVRGGSPLHF
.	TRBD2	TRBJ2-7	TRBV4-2	TGTGCCAGCAGCCAAGAAGGGCGGGGGGGCTCCGAGCAGTACTTC	CASSQEGRGGSEQYF
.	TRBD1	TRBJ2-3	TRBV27	TGTGCCAGCAACCGGGACAGACTCACAGATACGCAGTATTTT	CASNRDRLTDTQYF
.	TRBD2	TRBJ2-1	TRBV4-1	TGCGCCAGCAGGGAACTGGGACTAGCGGGGGATGAGCAGTTCTTC	CASRELGLAGDEQFF
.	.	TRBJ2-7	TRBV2	TGTGCCAGCAGTGAACACGAGCAGTACTTC	CASSEHEQYF